These 20 T cell receptor beta chains originate from one sample sequenced in a study of control samples from healthy donors and cancer patients. Clones were read by immunoSEQ multiplex PCR, and TCRdb kept only the in-frame ones, dropping some. The sample has some 200,000 clones; about 95% are singletons. Sequencing was carried out using blood. The receptors originated from a man in his fifties or sixties in good health.

The CDR3: CASRSEGPLALGSYEQYF. The CDR3 DNA follows: TGTGCCAGCAGATCCGAGGGACCGCTAGCTTTGGGCTCCTACGAGCAGTACTTC. The rearrangement uses TRBV7-6 and TRBJ2-7; D tentatively fits TRBD1 or TRBD2 (5 bases each). CDR3 length: 18 amino acids. V lost 6 bases and J 0 bases, leaving 24 bases between the germline ends. Germline lookup yields CDR1 SGHVS and CDR2 FNYEAQ.

The chain combines TRBV6-2 or TRBV6-3 with TRBJ2-7, with D perhaps matching TRBD2 (6 bases). CDR3 length equals 16 residues. The V end was cut by 5 bases, the J end by 2 bases, with 19 bases between. Per the germline V gene, CDR1 is MNHEY and CDR2 is SVGEGT. CDR3 nucleotides: TGTGCCAGCAGTCAATTTGGGCTAGCGTGGACCTACGAGCAGTACTTC. Translation gives CASSQFGLAWTYEQYF.

The rearrangement joins TRBV12-5 to TRBJ2-5; 10 bases align to TRBD2. V trimming: 1 base; J trimming: 3 bases; junction bases outside the gene matches: 8. Germline CDR1 reads LGHNT; CDR2 reads FRNRAP. The CDR3 is 17 amino acids. The CDR3 DNA is TGTGCTAGTGGTTTGGGATCTAGCGGGGGATTCAAAGAGACCCAGTACTTC. This codes for CASGLGSSGGFKETQYF.

The V call is TRBV30, the J call TRBJ1-2; 8 positions agree with TRBD1. Germline CDR1 reads GTSNPN; CDR2 reads SVGIG (reference sequence). CDR3 length equals 14 residues. The ends lost 0 bases at V and 8 bases at J; junction bases unmatched: 8. CDR3 sequence: CAWSVRQGAQGYTF. CDR3 nucleotides: TGTGCCTGGAGTGTAAGGCAGGGGGCGCAGGGCTACACCTTC.

The chain employs TRBV4-2 and TRBJ2-1; D perhaps matches TRBD2 (6 bases). The V gene lost 4 bases and the J gene lost 3 bases, with 13 bases spanning the gap. CDR1 and CDR2 from the germline V gene are LGHNA and YNFKEQ. The CDR3 sequence is 15 residues long. CDR3 bases: TGTGCCAGCAGCCGATCCGGGACTTACTACAATGAGCAGTTCTTC. This translates into CASSRSGTYYNEQFF.

The chain uses TRBV28 and TRBJ2-3, with a tentative D call TRBD2 (6 bases). V shed 6 bases and J shed 1 base, with 14 bases lying between them. The CDR3 totals 15 residues. Germline CDR1 is MDHEN and CDR2 is SYDVKM. The CDR3 sequence is CASSPEWGGTDTQYF. The CDR3 region has the DNA TGTGCCAGCAGCCCCGAGTGGGGGGGCACAGATACGCAGTATTTT.

The V and J genes are TRBV4-2 and TRBJ1-1; no clear D. Trimming shortened V by 3 bases and J by 7 bases, and 15 bases separated the two germline ends. The CDR3 covers 14 residues. Germline V lookup: CDR1 LGHNA, CDR2 YNFKEQ. CDR3 sequence reads: CASSQPTGGSEAFF. The CDR3 nucleotides read TGTGCCAGCAGCCAGCCGACGGGCGGCAGTGAAGCTTTCTTT.

The chain recombines TRBV5-6 with TRBJ2-1; D is ambiguous. The V end was cut by 3 bases, the J end by 9 bases, with 16 bases between. This CDR3 is 14 amino acids long. The germline V gene encodes CDR1 SGHDT and CDR2 YYEEEE. The CDR3 DNA reads as TGTGCCAGCAGCTCCATCCCGGCTAGACCTGAGCAGTTCTTC. This translates into CASSSIPARPEQFF.

This rearrangement joins TRBV5-1 to TRBJ2-4; tentatively, D is TRBD1 or TRBD2 (7 bases each). Between the trimmed V and J ends, which lost 0 bases and 0 bases, there was a span of 13 bases. The germline CDR1 and CDR2 sequences are SGHRS and YFSETQ. This CDR3 comprises 17 residues. CDR3 sequence (DNA): TGCGCCAGCAGCTTGGCCTCAGGGGGGGTAGCCAAAAACATTCAGTACTTC. Its translation is CASSLASGGVAKNIQYF.

In the case of this clone: One junction end does not reproduce the germline sequence, and a read error may be involved. J is TRBJ1-4 and V is TRBV23-1; no clear D. TRBV23-1 is an ORF, with its function uncertain. The CDR3 spans 17 residues. CDR3 DNA: TGCGCCAGCGGTCATTCAGGATTTGGGGAGCAAAATGAAAAACTGTTTTTT. It translates to CASGHSGFGEQNEKLFF.

This chain uses TRBV3-1 (or the pseudogene TRBV3-2) with TRBJ2-2, with 10 bases aligning to TRBD2. The CDR3 has 17 amino acids. CDR1 LGHDT and CDR2 YNNKEL come from the germline V gene (reference sequence). The V segment lost 5 bases and the J segment 4 bases; nucleotides outside the gene matches: 10. CDR3 amino acids: CASSDHLAGVGTGELFF. DNA for the CDR3: TGTGCCAGCAGCGACCATCTAGCGGGGGTTGGCACCGGGGAGCTGTTTTTT.

The V gene is TRBV2, the J gene TRBJ2-7; 11 nucleotides line up with TRBD2. CDR1 is SNHLY and CDR2 is FYNNEI in the germline V gene. The ends lost 7 bases at V and 1 base at J; junction bases unmatched: 3. The CDR3 length is 14 residues. The CDR3 nucleotides read TGTGCCAGCATGCTAGCGGGGGGTTCCTACGAGCAGTACTTC. This translates into CASMLAGGSYEQYF.

The CDR3 sequence is CASSVVGGRTDTQYF. CDR3 coding DNA: TGTGCCAGCAGCGTAGTGGGGGGGAGAACAGATACGCAGTATTTT. The rearrangement uses TRBV9 and TRBJ2-3; 7 nucleotides align to TRBD2. The V segment lost 0 bases and the J segment 3 bases; nucleotides outside the gene matches: 4. This CDR3 has 15 residues. In germline, CDR1 is SGDLS, CDR2 YYNGEE.

V is TRBV10-1 and J is TRBJ2-2; D gene unclear. CDR1 is WNHNN, CDR2 SYGVQD, per germline (reference sequence). CDR3 length: 13 amino acids. V gave up 6 bases and J gave up 1 base, with 6 bases separating them. In DNA form, the CDR3 reads TGCGCCAGCAGCAAGCAGAACACCGGGGAGCTGTTTTTT. Translation: CASSKQNTGELFF.

Only one count was recorded for this clone. The chain couples TRBV10-3 to TRBJ2-7; 7 bases line up with TRBD2. Germline loops: CDR1 ENHRY, CDR2 SYGVKD. The CDR3 consists of 13 residues. The trim removed 2 bases at V and 4 bases at J, leaving 2 bases unmatched. This chain's CDR3 is CAISESGAYEQYF. As DNA, the CDR3 is TGTGCCATCAGTGAGAGCGGGGCGTACGAGCAGTACTTC.

The chain joins TRBV5-8 to TRBJ1-4; D gene uncertain. The V gene's germline CDR1 is SGHTS and CDR2 YDEGEE. V gave up 4 bases and J gave up 2 bases, with 9 bases separating them. The CDR3 contains 14 residues. The CDR3 DNA reads as TGTGCCAGCAGCCTAAGGTTGACTAATGAAAAACTGTTTTTT. Amino acid sequence: CASSLRLTNEKLFF.

The chain has TRBV15 and TRBJ1-2, with D possibly being TRBD1 (6 bases). CDR1 and CDR2 from the germline V gene are LNHNV and YYDKDF (reference sequence). The ends were cut back, 7 bases at V and 4 bases at J, with 19 bases in the middle. CDR3 length: 15 residues. The chain's CDR3 is CATTPNRGGAYGYTF. For the CDR3, the DNA is TGTGCCACCACCCCAAATCGAGGGGGTGCCTATGGCTACACCTTC.

The chain links TRBV19 to TRBJ1-1; 8 bases match TRBD1. The germline gives CDR1 LNHDA, CDR2 SQIVND (reference sequence). Trimming removed 7 bases from V and 5 bases from J; junction bases left unmatched: 9. CDR3 length equals 14 residues. The CDR3 protein is CASNLGQGRTEAFF. The CDR3, as DNA: TGTGCCAGTAACCTTGGACAGGGACGGACTGAAGCTTTCTTT.

This chain uses TRBV3-1 (or the pseudogene TRBV3-2) with TRBJ2-1; tentatively, D is TRBD2 (5 bases). The CDR3 consists of 15 residues. Trimming stripped 3 bases from V and 1 base from J, with 10 bases between. The germline gives CDR1 LGHDT, CDR2 YNNKEL (reference sequence). CDR3 coding DNA: TGTGCCAGCAGCCACAGCGGAAGTTCCTACAATGAGCAGTTCTTC. Translated: CASSHSGSSYNEQFF.

The sample holds a few counts of this clone. V and J are TRBV7-9 and TRBJ1-3; D is undetermined. The V gene's germline CDR1 is SEHNR and CDR2 FQNEAQ (reference sequence). CDR3 length equals 12 residues. Between the trimmed V and J ends, which lost 2 bases and 1 base, there was a span of 0 bases. CDR3 protein: CASSLSGNTIYF. CDR3 coding DNA: TGTGCCAGCAGCTTATCTGGAAACACCATATATTTT.